This T cell receptor beta chain was recovered during a study of blood T cell repertoires in COVID-19. Study as a whole: Material from acute and convalescent COVID-19 was sourced from the United States, Italy and Spain. The analysed material was cDNA or gDNA that came from T cells, B-cell-depleted T cells, or PBMCs.

Trimming removed 1 base from V and 7 bases from J; junction bases left unmatched: 6. This CDR3 has 14 residues. The germline V gene encodes CDR1 SGHDN and CDR2 FVKESK. Study processing details: By means of reference gene primer amplification, nucleated cell counts were estimated. The method was immunoSEQ multiplex PCR; TCRdb's version includes in-frame clones alone and lacks a portion of them. That table furnishes V, J and clone size, whereas the DNA furnished D and trimming. The repertoire consists of around 280,000 clones, with approximately 83% occurring once and the leading ten covering over 2%. The chain uses TRBV14 and TRBJ2-7, with 8 bases that match TRBD1. The origin of this receptor is a woman in her 30s who had recovered from COVID-19. The source material was peripheral blood. Written as DNA, the CDR3 is TGTGCCAGCAGCCAAGGGACAGGGTTGGGGGAGCAGTACTTC. It codes for CASSQGTGLGEQYF.